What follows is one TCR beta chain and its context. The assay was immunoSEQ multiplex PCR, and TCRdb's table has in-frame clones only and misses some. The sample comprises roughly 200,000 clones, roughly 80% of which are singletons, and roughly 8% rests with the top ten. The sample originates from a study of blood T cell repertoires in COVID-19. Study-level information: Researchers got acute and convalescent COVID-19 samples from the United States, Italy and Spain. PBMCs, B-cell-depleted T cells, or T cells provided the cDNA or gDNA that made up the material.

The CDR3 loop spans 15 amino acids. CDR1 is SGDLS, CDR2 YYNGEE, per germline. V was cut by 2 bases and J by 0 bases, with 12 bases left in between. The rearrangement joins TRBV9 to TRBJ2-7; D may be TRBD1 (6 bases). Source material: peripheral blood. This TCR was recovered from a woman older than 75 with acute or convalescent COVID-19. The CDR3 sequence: CASSVGHIDSYEQYF. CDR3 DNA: TGTGCCAGCAGCGTGGGACATATCGACTCCTACGAGCAGTACTTC.